The sequence of this TCR beta chain was determined in a study of blood T cell repertoires in COVID-19. Study context: Both acute and convalescent COVID-19 samples were obtained from the United States, Italy and Spain. Sources were T cells, B-cell-depleted T cells, or PBMCs; the material itself was cDNA or gDNA.

The CDR3 totals 16 residues. In germline, CDR1 is SGHNT, CDR2 YENEEA. V lost 2 bases and J 3 bases, leaving 16 bases between the germline ends. As handled by the study authors: Amplification of reference gene primers provided the estimated nucleated cell counts. Method: immunoSEQ multiplex PCR; TCRdb's copy keeps in-frame clones and lacks some. D and trimming come from the DNA, and the V and J calls and clone size come from that table. The sample holds tens of thousands of clones, 80% to 85% seen once. The rearrangement joins TRBV11-3 to TRBJ1-1; D is unclear. Specimen: peripheral blood. The sequence was obtained from a human donor with acute or convalescent COVID-19. The donor label of this sample is uncertain. The chain's CDR3 is CASSLNGVEAHTEAFF. The CDR3 region has the DNA TGTGCCAGCAGCTTAAACGGTGTAGAGGCCCACACTGAAGCTTTCTTT.